The T cell receptor beta chain described here comes from a study of PD-1 blockade in classical Hodgkin lymphoma. Background on the study: Patients in the cohort were put on intravenous nivolumab, 3 mg/kg every 2 weeks.

The CDR3 loop spans 12 amino acids. Looked up from germline, CDR1 is MNHNY and CDR2 is SVGAGI (reference sequence). V was trimmed by 10 bases and J by 2 bases, leaving 11 bases between them. As to time point: cycle 4 day 1 (C4D1), after five to seven weeks of nivolumab. Brentuximab vedotin exposure varied, and every patient relapsed after autologous stem cell transplantation. Data came from immunoSEQ multiplex PCR; TCRdb stores just in-frame clones and leaves some out. The data contain around 46,000 clones, 90% of them singletons. The J gene is TRBJ1-2, the V gene TRBV6-6; a possible D gene is TRBD1 (5 bases). The sample here was peripheral blood mononuclear cells (PBMCs), taken before the fourth cycle of nivolumab. The clonotype originates from a human donor with classical Hodgkin lymphoma. CDR3 loop: CATETDNYGYTF. The CDR3 DNA is TGTGCCACCGAGACAGACAACTATGGCTACACCTTC.